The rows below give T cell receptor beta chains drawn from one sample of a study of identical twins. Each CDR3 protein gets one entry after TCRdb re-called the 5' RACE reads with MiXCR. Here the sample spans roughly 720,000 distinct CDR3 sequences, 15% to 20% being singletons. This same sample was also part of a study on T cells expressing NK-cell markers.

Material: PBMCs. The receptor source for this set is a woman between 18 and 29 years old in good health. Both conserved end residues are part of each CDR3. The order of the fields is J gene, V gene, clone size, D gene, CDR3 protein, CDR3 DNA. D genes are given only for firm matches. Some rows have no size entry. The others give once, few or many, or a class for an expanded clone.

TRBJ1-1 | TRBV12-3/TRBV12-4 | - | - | CASSLGHSNTEAFF | TGTGCCAGCAGTTTAGGTCACTCGAACACTGAAGCTTTCTTT
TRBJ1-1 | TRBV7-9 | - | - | CASSPLVGAQTEAFF | TGTGCCAGCAGCCCCCTGGTGGGGGCGCAAACTGAAGCTTTCTTT
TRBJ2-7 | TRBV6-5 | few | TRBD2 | CASSFLAVVTYEQYF | TGTGCCAGCAGTTTCCTAGCGGTAGTAACCTACGAGCAGTACTTC
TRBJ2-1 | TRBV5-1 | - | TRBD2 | CASSHSLAGTDNEQFF | TGCGCCAGCAGCCATTCTTTAGCGGGAACCGACAATGAGCAGTTCTTC
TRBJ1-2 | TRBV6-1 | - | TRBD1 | CASSRQGTRGYTF | TGTGCCAGCAGCCGACAGGGAACAAGGGGCTACACCTTC
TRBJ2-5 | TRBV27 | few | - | CASSGAGGTQYF | TGTGCCAGCAGTGGGGCCGGGGGGACCCAGTACTTC
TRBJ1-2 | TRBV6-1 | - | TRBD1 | CASTARDSYGYTF | TGTGCCAGCACCGCGAGGGACAGCTATGGCTACACCTTC
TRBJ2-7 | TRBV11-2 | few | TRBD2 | CASSLVAGGREQYF | TGTGCCAGCAGCTTAGTAGCGGGAGGGCGTGAGCAGTACTTC
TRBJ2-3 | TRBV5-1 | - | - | CASSPRPRGGLGTDTQYF | TGCGCCAGCAGCCCCCGGCCTAGGGGGGGCCTCGGCACAGATACGCAGTATTTT
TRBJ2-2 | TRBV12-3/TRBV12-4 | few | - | CASSTFPIANTGELFF | TGTGCCAGCAGTACCTTTCCAATCGCGAACACCGGGGAGCTGTTTTTT